Detailed here is one T cell receptor (beta chain). The V and J ends lost 2 bases and 6 bases respectively, with 6 bases between them. Germline lookup yields CDR1 MNHNS and CDR2 SASEGT. The CDR3 is 12 amino acids. Method: immunoSEQ multiplex PCR; TCRdb's copy keeps in-frame clones and lacks some. Counted here are 1,400,000 or so clones, approximately 98.5% occurring once; the ten biggest clones make up approximately 0.38%. The data derive from a study of shared clonotypes between healthy human individuals. The V gene is TRBV6-1, the J gene TRBJ2-3; the D gene is possibly TRBD1 (5 bases). This clonotype was sampled from a man in his thirties or forties in good health. The sequenced sample consisted of naive CD4+ T cells sorted from blood. Subset of the sample: CD45RA+ positively selected. The CDR3 reads CASSEKGDTQYF. The CDR3 DNA reads TGTGCCAGCAGTGAAAAGGGGGATACGCAGTATTTT.